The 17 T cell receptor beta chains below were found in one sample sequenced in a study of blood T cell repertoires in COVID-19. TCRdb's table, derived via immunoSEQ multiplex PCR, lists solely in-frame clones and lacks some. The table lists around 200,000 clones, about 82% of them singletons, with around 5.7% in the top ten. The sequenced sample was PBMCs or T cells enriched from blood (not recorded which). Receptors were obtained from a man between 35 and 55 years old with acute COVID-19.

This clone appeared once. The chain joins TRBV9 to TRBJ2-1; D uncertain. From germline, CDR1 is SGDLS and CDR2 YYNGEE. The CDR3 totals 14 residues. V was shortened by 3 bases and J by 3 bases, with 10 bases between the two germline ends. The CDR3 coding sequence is TGTGCCAGCAGCGCTAACCCCATCTACAATGAGCAGTTCTTC. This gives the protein CASSANPIYNEQFF.

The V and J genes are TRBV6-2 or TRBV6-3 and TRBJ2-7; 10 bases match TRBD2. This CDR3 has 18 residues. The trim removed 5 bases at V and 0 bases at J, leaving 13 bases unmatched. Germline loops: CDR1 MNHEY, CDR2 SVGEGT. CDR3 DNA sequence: TGTGCCAGCAGTCCCGGGGGAGTAGCGGGAGGTCGCTCCTACGAGCAGTACTTC. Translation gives CASSPGGVAGGRSYEQYF.

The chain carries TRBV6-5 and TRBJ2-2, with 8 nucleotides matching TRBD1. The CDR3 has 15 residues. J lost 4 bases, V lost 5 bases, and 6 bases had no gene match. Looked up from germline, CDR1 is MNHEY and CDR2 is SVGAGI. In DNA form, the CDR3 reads TGTGCCAGCAGTCCTTGGACAGGGCGCACCGGGGAGCTGTTTTTT. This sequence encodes CASSPWTGRTGELFF.

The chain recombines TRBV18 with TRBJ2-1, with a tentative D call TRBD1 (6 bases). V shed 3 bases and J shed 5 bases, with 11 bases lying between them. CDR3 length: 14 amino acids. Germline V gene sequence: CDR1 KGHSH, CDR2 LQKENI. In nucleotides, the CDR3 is TGTGCCAGCTCACCCGGGACACAAAACAATGAGCAGTTCTTC. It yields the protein CASSPGTQNNEQFF.

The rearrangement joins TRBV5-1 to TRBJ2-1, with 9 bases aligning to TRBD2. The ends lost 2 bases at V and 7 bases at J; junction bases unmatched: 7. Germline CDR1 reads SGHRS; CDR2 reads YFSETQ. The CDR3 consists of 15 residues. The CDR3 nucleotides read TGCGCCAGCAGCTTCTATAGCGGGGGCGGGAATGAGCAGTTCTTC. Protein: CASSFYSGGGNEQFF.

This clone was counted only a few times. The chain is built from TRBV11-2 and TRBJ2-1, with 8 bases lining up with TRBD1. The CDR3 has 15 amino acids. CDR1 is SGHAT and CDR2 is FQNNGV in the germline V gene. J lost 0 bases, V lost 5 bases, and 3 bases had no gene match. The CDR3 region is CASSTGGDSYNEQFF. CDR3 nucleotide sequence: TGTGCCAGCAGCACAGGGGGAGACTCCTACAATGAGCAGTTCTTC.

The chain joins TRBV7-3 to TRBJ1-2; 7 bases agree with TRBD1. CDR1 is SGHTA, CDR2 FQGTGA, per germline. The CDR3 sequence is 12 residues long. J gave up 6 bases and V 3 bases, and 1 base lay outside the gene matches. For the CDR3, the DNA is TGTGCCAGCAGCTTTGGGACAGATGGCTACACCTTC. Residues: CASSFGTDGYTF.

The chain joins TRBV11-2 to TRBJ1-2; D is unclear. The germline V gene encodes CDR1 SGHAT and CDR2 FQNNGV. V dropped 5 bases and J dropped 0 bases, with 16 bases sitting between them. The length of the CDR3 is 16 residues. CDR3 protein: CASSERSGRTNYGYTF. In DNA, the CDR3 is TGTGCCAGCAGCGAGCGGTCCGGACGGACTAACTATGGCTACACCTTC. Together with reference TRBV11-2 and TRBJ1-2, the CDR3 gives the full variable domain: EAGVAQSPRYKIIEKRQSVAFWCNPISGHATLYWYQQILGQGPKLLIQFQNNGVVDDSQLPKDRFSAERLKGVDSTLKIQPAKLEDSAVYLCASSERSGRTNYGYTFGSGTRLTVV.

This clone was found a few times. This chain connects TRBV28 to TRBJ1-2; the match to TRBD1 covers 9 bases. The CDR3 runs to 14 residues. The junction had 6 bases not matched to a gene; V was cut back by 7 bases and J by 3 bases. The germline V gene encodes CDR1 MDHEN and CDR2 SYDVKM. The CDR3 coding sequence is TGTGCCAGCAACCGACAGGGGGAGGACTATGGCTACACCTTC. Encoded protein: CASNRQGEDYGYTF.

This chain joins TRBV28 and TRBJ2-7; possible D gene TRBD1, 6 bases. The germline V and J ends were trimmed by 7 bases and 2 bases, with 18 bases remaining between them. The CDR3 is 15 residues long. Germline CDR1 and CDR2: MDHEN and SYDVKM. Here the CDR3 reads CASTQLFGGPYEQYF. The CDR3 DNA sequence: TGTGCCAGCACCCAACTCTTTGGGGGCCCCTACGAGCAGTACTTC.

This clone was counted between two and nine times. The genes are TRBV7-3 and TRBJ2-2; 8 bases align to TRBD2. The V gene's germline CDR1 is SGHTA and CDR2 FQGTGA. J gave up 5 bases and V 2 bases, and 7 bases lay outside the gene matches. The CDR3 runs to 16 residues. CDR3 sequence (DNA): TGTGCCAGCAGCTTAGAAGCGGGGACTAGGACCGGGGAGCTGTTTTTT. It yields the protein CASSLEAGTRTGELFF.

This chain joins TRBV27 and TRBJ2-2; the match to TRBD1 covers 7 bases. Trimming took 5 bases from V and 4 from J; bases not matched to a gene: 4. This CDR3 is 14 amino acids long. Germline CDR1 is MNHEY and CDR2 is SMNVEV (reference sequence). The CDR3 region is CASSQQGFTGELFF. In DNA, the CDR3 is TGTGCCAGCAGTCAACAGGGGTTCACCGGGGAGCTGTTTTTT.

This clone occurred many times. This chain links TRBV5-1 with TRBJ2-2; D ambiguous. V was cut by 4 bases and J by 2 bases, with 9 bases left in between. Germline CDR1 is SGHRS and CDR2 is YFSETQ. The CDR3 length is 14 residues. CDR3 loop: CASSRAPNTGELFF. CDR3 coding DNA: TGCGCCAGCAGCCGAGCGCCTAACACCGGGGAGCTGTTTTTT. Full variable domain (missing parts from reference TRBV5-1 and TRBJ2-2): KAGVTQTPRYLIKTRGQQVTLSCSPISGHRSVSWYQQTPGQGLQFLFEYFSETQRNKGNFPGRFSGRQFSNSRSEMNVSTLELGDSALYLCASSRAPNTGELFFGEGSRLTVL.

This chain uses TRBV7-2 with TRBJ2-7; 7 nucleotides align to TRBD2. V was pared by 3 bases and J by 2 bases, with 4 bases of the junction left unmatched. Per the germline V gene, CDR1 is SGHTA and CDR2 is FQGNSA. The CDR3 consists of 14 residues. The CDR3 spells CASSFGGTTYEQYF. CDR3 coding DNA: TGTGCCAGCAGCTTCGGCGGGACTACCTACGAGCAGTACTTC.

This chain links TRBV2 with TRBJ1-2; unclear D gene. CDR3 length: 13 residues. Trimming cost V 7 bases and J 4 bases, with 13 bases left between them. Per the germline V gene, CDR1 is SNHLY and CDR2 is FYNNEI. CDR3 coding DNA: TGTGCCAGCACCGGCGGGTGGTCCTATGGCTACACCTTC. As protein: CASTGGWSYGYTF.

The DNA of the CDR3 is TGTGCCTGGAGCTGGGACAGGTGGGGTGAGCAGTACTTC. Translation: CAWSWDRWGEQYF. The chain has TRBV30 and TRBJ2-7; 8 nucleotides agree with TRBD1. CDR1 and CDR2 (germline): GTSNPN, SVGIG (reference sequence). V shed 3 bases, J shed 7 bases, and the junction held 8 bases outside the gene matches. CDR3 length equals 13 residues.

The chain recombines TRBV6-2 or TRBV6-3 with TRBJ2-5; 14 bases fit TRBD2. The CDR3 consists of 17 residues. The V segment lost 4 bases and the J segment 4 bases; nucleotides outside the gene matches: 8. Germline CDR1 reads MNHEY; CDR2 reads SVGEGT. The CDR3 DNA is TGTGCCAGCAGTTCCCATACCGGGACTAGCGGGAGAGAGACCCAGTACTTC. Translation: CASSSHTGTSGRETQYF.